This T cell receptor beta chain was recorded in a study of OX40 agonist ivuxolimab in advanced cancers. Background on the study: Six ivuxolimab dose levels, 0.01 to 10 mg/kg, were given intravenously every 2 weeks. Study observations and caveats: Relatively little clonal expansion, among the lowest observed, appeared in partial responders at 0.1-3.0 mg/kg.

Autoimmune disease history or systemic immunosuppression led to patient exclusion. In germline, CDR1 is LGHNA, CDR2 YNFKEQ. Trimming removed 4 bases from V and 7 bases from J, with 11 bases in between. The CDR3 consists of 12 residues. This clone was seen only a few times. Its specificity is unknown. Method: immunoSEQ multiplex PCR; TCRdb's copy keeps in-frame clones and lacks some. This table holds about 43,000 clones, just under 95% found once. Sequencing was performed on CD4+ or CD8+ T cells sorted from blood, taken in a trial of the OX40 agonist ivuxolimab. J is TRBJ2-7 and V is TRBV4-2; D not resolved. The TCR was taken from an adult with an advanced solid tumor such as melanoma, head and neck, liver or kidney cancer. CDR3 in DNA: TGTGCCAGCAGCCGCCCCCTAGAGGAGCAGTACTTC. It translates to CASSRPLEEQYF.